This is a list of T cell receptor beta chains from one sample in a study of blood T cell repertoires in COVID-19. Sequencing was performed with immunoSEQ multiplex PCR; in TCRdb, only in-frame clones are kept and a portion is missing. The table records fewer than 600,000 clones, about 91% of them present only once. Sequences were obtained from peripheral blood. These receptors all stem from a man aged 18 to 29 with COVID-19, enrolled during active disease. Both conserved end residues are part of each CDR3. D genes are given only for firm matches. A clone size is listed for some rows: how often the clone was seen (once, few, many), or a class if it is expanded.

TRBD1,TRBV5-6,TRBJ2-5,.,CASFDRGQYQETQYF,TGTGCCAGCTTCGACAGGGGCCAGTACCAAGAGACCCAGTACTTC
TRBD2,TRBV5-4,TRBJ2-7,.,CASQSSGGAYEQYF,TGTGCCTCCCAATCTAGCGGGGGGGCTTACGAGCAGTACTTC
TRBD2,TRBV23-1,TRBJ2-1,.,CASSRKSGRYNEQFF,TGCGCCAGCAGTCGGAAGAGCGGGAGGTACAATGAGCAGTTCTTC
.,TRBV18,TRBJ1-1,.,CASSPGLGEMNTEAFF,TGTGCCAGCTCACCAGGATTAGGGGAAATGAACACTGAAGCTTTCTTT
TRBD1,TRBV9,TRBJ2-7,.,CASSVGQGENEQYF,TGTGCCAGCAGCGTAGGGCAGGGGGAAAACGAGCAGTACTTC
TRBD1,TRBV6-6,TRBJ2-7,.,CASSADRDSYEQYF,TGTGCCAGCAGTGCGGACAGGGACTCCTACGAGCAGTACTTC
.,TRBV30,TRBJ2-1,once,CACITGEHEQFF,TGTGCCTGCATAACGGGAGAGCATGAGCAGTTCTTC
.,TRBV12-3/TRBV12-4,TRBJ1-1,.,CASSFGLRAFF,TGTGCCAGCAGTTTCGGACTTCGGGCTTTCTTT
TRBD2,TRBV5-5,TRBJ2-1,.,CASRRPGGPVNEQFF,TGTGCCAGCAGGAGGCCGGGAGGGCCTGTCAATGAGCAGTTCTTC
.,TRBV9,TRBJ1-3,.,CASSVHQGTPSGNTIYF,TGTGCCAGCAGCGTACATCAGGGTACCCCTTCTGGAAACACCATATATTTT
.,TRBV27,TRBJ2-2,.,CASSRNTGELFF,TGTGCCAGCAGCCGGAACACCGGGGAGCTGTTTTTT
.,TRBV10-2,TRBJ2-3,.,CASSVSWASALSDTQYF,TGCGCCAGCAGCGTTTCCTGGGCTAGCGCATTGTCGGATACGCAGTATTTT
TRBD1,TRBV11-2,TRBJ1-2,once,CASSGGQGTYGYTF,TGTGCCAGCAGCGGGGGACAGGGGACCTATGGCTACACCTTC
.,TRBV6-6,TRBJ2-3,.,CASRPVISTDTQYF,TGTGCCAGCAGGCCGGTTATTAGCACAGATACGCAGTATTTT
TRBD1,TRBV7-9,TRBJ2-7,.,CASSFGGQGAYEQYF,TGTGCCAGCAGCTTCGGGGGACAGGGGGCCTACGAGCAGTACTTC
.,TRBV27,TRBJ2-7,once,CASSLSIQYEQYF,TGTGCCAGCAGTTTATCGATACAGTACGAGCAGTACTTC
.,TRBV5-6,TRBJ2-5,.,CASSLVSDETQYF,TGTGCCAGCAGCTTGGTTAGCGATGAGACCCAGTACTTC
TRBD2,TRBV3-1/TRBV3-2,TRBJ2-5,.,CASSQDLAGGLETQYF,TGTGCCAGCAGCCAAGATCTAGCGGGGGGGCTTGAGACCCAGTACTTC